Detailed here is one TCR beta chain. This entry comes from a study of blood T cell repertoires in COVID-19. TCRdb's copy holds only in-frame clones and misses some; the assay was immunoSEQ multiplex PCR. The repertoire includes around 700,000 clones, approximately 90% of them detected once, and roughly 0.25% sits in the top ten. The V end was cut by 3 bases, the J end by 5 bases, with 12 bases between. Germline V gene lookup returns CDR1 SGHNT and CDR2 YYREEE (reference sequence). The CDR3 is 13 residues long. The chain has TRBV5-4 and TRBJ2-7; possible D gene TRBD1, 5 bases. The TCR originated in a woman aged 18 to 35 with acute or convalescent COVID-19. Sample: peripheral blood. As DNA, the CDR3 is TGTGCCAGCAGCTCCGACAGAAAAAACGAGCAGTACTTC. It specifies CASSSDRKNEQYF.